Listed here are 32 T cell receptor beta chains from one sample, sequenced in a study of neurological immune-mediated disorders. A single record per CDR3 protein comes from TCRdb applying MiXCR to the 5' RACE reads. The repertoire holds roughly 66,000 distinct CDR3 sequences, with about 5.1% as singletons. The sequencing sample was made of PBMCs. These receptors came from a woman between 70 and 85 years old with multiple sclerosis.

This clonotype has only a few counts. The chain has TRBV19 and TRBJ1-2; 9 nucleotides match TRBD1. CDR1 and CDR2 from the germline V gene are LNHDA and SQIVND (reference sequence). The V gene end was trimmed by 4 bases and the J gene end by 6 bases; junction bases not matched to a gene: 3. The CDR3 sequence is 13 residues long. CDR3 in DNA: TGTGCCAGTAGTACCCGGACAGGGGATGGCTACACCTTC. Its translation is CASSTRTGDGYTF.

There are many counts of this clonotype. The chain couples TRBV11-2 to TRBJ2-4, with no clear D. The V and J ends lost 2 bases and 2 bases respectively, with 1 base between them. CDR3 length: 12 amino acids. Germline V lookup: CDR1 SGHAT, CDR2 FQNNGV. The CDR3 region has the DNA TGTGCCAGCAGCTTAACCAAAAACATTCAGTACTTC. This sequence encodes CASSLTKNIQYF.

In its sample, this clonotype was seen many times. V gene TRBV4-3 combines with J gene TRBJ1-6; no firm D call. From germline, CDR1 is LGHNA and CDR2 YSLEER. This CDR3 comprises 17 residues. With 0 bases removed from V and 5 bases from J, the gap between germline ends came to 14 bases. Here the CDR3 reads CASSQDLRFGDNSPLHF. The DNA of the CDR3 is TGCGCCAGCAGCCAAGACCTCCGGTTTGGGGATAATTCACCCCTCCACTTT.

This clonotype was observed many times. This CDR3 is CASSSSSGRATYEQYF. CDR3 bases: TGTGCCAGCAGCTCGTCCAGCGGGCGGGCCACTTACGAGCAGTACTTC. This chain uses TRBV7-6 with TRBJ2-7; possible D gene TRBD2, 6 bases. The CDR3 contains 16 residues. V was shortened by 4 bases and J by 4 bases, with 20 bases between the two germline ends. Germline V CDR1 and CDR2: SGHVS, FNYEAQ.

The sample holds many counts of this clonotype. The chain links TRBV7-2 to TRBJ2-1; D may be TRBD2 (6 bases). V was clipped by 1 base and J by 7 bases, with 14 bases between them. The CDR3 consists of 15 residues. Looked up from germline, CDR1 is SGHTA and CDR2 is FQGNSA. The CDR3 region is CASSLEGSSGNEQFF. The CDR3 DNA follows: TGTGCCAGCAGCTTAGAGGGTAGTAGCGGAAATGAGCAGTTCTTC.

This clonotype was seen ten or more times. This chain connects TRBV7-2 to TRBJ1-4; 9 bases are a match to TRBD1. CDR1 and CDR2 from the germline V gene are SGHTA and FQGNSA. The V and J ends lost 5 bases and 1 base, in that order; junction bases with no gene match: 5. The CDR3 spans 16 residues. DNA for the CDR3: TGTGCCAGCAGCCTAAACAGGGGGCTAACTAATGAAAAACTGTTTTTT. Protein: CASSLNRGLTNEKLFF.

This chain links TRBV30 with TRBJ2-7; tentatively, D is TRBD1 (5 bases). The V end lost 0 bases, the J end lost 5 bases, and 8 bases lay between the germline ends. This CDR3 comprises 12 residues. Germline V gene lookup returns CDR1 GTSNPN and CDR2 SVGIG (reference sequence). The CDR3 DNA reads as TGTGCCTGGAGTGTACCAGGGAACGAGCAGTACTTC. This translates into CAWSVPGNEQYF.

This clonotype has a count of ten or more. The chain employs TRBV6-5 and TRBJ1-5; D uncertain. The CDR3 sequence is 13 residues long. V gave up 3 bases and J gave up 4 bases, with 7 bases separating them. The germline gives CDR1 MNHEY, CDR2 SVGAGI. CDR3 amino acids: CASSYRSNQPQHF. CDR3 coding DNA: TGTGCCAGCAGTTATAGGAGTAATCAGCCCCAGCATTTT.

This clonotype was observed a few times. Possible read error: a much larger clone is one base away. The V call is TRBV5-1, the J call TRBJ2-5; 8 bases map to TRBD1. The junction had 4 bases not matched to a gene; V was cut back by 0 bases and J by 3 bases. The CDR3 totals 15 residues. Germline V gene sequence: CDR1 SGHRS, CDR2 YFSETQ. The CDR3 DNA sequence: TGCGCCAGCAGCTTGGACAGGGGGGCCGAAGAGACCCAGTACTTC. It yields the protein CASSLDRGAEETQYF. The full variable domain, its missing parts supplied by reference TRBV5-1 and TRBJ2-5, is KAGVTQTPRYLIKTRGQQVTLSCSPISGHRSVSWYQQTPGQGLQFLFEYFSETQRNKGNFPGRFSGRQFSNSRSEMNVSTLELGDSALYLCASSLDRGAEETQYFGPGTRLLVL.

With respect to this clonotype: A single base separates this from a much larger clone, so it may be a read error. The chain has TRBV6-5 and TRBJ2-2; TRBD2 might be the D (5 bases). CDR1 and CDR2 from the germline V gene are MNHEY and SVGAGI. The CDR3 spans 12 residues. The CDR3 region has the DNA TGTGCCAACAGTTACGGGGCCGGGGAGCTGTTTTTT. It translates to CANSYGAGELFF.

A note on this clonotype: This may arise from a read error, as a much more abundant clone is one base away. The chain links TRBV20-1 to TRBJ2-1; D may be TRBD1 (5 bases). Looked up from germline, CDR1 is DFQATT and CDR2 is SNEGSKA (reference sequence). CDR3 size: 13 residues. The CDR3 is CSAWPDIYNAQFF. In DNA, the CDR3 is TGCAGTGCTTGGCCGGACATTTACAATGCGCAGTTCTTC.

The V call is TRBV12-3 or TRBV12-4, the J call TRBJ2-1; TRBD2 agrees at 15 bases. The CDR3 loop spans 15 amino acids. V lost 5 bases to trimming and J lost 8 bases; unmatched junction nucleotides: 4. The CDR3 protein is CASSPRTSGGDEQFF. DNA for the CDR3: TGTGCCAGCAGTCCGAGGACTAGCGGGGGGGATGAGCAGTTCTTC.

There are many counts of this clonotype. CDR3 region: CASSRQGRRLYNEQFF. The DNA for the CDR3 is TGTGCCAGCAGCCGCCAGGGGAGGCGGCTCTACAATGAGCAGTTCTTC. The rearrangement links TRBV27 to TRBJ2-1; D may be TRBD1 or TRBD2 (6 bases each). Trimming left V 6 bases short and J 3 bases short, with 18 bases between. The CDR3 runs 16 residues. Germline values: CDR1 MNHEY, CDR2 SMNVEV (reference sequence).

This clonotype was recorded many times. CDR3 sequence (DNA): TGCAGCGTTGAAGGGCAGGGACCATCCTACGAGCAGTACTTC. Translating gives CSVEGQGPSYEQYF. The chain joins TRBV29-1 to TRBJ2-7, with D perhaps given as TRBD1 or TRBD2 (5 bases each). CDR1 and CDR2 (germline): SQVTM, ANQGSEA. V shed 1 base and J shed 1 base, with 11 bases lying between them. CDR3 length: 14 amino acids.

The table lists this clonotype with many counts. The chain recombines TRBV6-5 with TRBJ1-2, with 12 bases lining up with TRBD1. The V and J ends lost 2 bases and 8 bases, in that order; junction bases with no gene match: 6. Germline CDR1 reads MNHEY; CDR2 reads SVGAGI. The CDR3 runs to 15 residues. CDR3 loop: CASSYHGTGGEGYTF. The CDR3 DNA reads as TGTGCCAGCAGTTACCACGGGACAGGGGGCGAAGGCTACACCTTC.

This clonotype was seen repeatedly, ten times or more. The CDR3 region is CASRALNRGLPEQYF. CDR3 nucleotide sequence: TGTGCCAGCAGAGCCCTCAACAGGGGGCTGCCGGAGCAGTACTTC. The rearrangement joins TRBV6-5 to TRBJ2-7, with 9 bases aligning to TRBD1. J was trimmed by 7 bases and V by 6 bases; bases with no gene match: 13. Germline CDR1 is MNHEY and CDR2 is SVGAGI. The CDR3 loop spans 15 amino acids.

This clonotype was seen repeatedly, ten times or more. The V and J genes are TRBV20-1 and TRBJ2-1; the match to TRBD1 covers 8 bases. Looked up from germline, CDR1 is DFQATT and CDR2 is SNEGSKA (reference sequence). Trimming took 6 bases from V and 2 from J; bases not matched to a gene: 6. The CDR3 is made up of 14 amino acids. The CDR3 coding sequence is TGCAGTGCCCCGGACAGGGAAACCTACAATGAGCAGTTCTTC. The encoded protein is CSAPDRETYNEQFF.

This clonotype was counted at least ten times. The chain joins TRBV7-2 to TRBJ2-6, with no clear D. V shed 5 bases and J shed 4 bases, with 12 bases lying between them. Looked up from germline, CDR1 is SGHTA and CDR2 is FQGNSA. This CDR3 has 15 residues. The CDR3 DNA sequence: TGTGCCAGCAGCCCTTACTCGGCGGGGGCCAACGTCCTGACTTTC. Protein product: CASSPYSAGANVLTF.

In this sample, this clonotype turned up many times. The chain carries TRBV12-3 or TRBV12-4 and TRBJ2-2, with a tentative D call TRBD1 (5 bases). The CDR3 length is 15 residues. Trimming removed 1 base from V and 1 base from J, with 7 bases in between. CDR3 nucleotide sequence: TGTGCCAGCAGTTTAGTGACAGAGAACACCGGGGAGCTGTTTTTT. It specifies CASSLVTENTGELFF.

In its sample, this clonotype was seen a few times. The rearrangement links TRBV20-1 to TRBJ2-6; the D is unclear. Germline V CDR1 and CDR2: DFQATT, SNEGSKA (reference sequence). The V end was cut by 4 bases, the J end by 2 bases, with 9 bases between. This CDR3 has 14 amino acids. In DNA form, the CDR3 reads TGCAGTGCTACTGCGTTTACTGGGGCCAACGTCCTGACTTTC. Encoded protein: CSATAFTGANVLTF.

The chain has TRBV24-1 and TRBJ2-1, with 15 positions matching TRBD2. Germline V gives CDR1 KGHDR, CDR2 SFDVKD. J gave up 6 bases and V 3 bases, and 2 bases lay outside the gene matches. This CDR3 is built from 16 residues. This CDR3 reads CATSDQGLAGGNEQFF. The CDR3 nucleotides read TGTGCCACCAGTGATCAGGGACTAGCGGGAGGCAATGAGCAGTTCTTC.

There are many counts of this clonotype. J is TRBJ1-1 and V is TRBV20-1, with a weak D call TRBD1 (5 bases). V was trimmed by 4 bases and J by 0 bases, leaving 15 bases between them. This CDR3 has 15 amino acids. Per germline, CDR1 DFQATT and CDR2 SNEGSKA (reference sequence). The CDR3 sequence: CSAKVYKGVNTEAFF. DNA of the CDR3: TGCAGTGCTAAGGTTTATAAAGGGGTGAACACTGAAGCTTTCTTT.

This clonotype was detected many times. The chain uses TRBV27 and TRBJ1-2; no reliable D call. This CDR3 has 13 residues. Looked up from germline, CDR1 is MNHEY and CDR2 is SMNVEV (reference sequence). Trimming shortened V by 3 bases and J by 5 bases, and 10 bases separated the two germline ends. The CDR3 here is CASSFNSRYGYTF. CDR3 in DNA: TGTGCCAGCAGTTTCAACAGCCGGTATGGCTACACCTTC.

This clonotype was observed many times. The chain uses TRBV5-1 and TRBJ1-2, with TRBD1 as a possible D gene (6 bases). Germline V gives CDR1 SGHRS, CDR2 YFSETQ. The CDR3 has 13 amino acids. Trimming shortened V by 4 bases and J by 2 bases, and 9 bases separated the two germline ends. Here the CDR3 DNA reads TGCGCCAGCAGCGTGGGACAAAACTATGGCTACACCTTC. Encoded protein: CASSVGQNYGYTF.

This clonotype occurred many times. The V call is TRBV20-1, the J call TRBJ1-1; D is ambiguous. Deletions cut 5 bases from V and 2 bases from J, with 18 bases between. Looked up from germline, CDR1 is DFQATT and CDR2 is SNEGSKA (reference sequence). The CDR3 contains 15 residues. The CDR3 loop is CSAPRGVEANTEAFF. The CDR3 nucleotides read TGCAGTGCTCCCCGTGGAGTGGAAGCTAACACTGAAGCTTTCTTT.

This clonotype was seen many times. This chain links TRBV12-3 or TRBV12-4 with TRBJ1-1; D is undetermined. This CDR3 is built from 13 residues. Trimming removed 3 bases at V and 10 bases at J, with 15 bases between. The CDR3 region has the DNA TGTGCCAGCAGTTTTCGGGAGGCCGAAGCAGCTTTCTTT. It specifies CASSFREAEAAFF.

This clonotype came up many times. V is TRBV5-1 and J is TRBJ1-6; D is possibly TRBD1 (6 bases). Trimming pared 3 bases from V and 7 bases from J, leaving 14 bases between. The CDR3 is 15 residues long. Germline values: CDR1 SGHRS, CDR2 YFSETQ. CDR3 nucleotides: TGCGCCAGCAGCTCAGAGGGGGGGCCCAATTCACCCCTCCACTTT. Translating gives CASSSEGGPNSPLHF.

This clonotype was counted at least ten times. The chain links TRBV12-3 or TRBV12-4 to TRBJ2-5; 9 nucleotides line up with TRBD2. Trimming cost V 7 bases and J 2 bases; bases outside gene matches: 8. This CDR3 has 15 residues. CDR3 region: CASTSGAGGQETQYF. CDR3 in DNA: TGTGCCAGCACCTCAGGCGCGGGAGGGCAAGAGACCCAGTACTTC.

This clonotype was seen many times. For the CDR3, the DNA is TGTGCCAGCACCAACAACAGGGGCAGGGATGAGCAGTTCTTC. It codes for CASTNNRGRDEQFF. V gene TRBV11-2 combines with J gene TRBJ2-1; 7 bases agree with TRBD1. This CDR3 region has 14 residues. The V gene end was trimmed by 7 bases and the J gene end by 8 bases; junction bases not matched to a gene: 11. In germline, CDR1 is SGHAT, CDR2 FQNNGV. The variable domain in full, completed from reference TRBV11-2 and TRBJ2-1, reads EAGVAQSPRYKIIEKRQSVAFWCNPISGHATLYWYQQILGQGPKLLIQFQNNGVVDDSQLPKDRFSAERLKGVDSTLKIQPAKLEDSAVYLCASTNNRGRDEQFFGPGTRLTVL.

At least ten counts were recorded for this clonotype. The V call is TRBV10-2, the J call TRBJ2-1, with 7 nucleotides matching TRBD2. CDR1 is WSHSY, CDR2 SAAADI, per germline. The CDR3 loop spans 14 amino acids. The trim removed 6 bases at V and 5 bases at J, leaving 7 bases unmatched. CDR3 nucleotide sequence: TGCGCCAGCAGATGGGAGGGCCGGGACAATGAGCAGTTCTTC. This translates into CASRWEGRDNEQFF.

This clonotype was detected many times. CDR3 in amino acids: CASLTSGSNEQFF. The CDR3 region has the DNA TGTGCCAGCCTAACTAGCGGGAGCAATGAGCAGTTCTTC. J is TRBJ2-1 and V is TRBV6-2 or TRBV6-3; 11 bases agree with TRBD2. The CDR3 spans 13 residues. Trimming cost V 8 bases and J 6 bases; bases outside gene matches: 3. Germline CDR1 reads MNHEY; CDR2 reads SVGEGT.

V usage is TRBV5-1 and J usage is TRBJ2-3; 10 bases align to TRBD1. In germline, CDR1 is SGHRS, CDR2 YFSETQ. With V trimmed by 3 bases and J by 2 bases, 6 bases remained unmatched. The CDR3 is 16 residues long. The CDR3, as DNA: TGCGCCAGCAGCTCCAAGACAGGGGGCGTCACAGATACGCAGTATTTT. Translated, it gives CASSSKTGGVTDTQYF.